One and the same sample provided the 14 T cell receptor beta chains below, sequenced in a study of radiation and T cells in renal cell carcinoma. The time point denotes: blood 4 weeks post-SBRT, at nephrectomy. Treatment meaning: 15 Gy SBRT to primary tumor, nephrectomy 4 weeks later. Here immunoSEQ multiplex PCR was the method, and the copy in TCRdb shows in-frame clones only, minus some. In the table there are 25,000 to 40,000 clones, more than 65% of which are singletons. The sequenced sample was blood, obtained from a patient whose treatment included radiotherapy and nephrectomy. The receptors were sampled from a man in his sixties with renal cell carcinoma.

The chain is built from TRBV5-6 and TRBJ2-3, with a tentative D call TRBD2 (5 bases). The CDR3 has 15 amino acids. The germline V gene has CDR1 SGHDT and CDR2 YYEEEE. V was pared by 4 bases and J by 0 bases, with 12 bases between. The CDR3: CASSQTGGSTDTQYF. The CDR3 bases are TGTGCCAGCAGCCAGACGGGCGGGAGCACAGATACGCAGTATTTT.

The CDR3 DNA reads TGTGCCAGTAGTCAACGACAGGGGGCGGGTTATGGCTACACCTTC. Translated: CASSQRQGAGYGYTF. The rearrangement joins TRBV19 to TRBJ1-2; 10 bases map to TRBD1. The CDR3 spans 15 residues. J gave up 5 bases and V 5 bases, and 8 bases lay outside the gene matches. The germline gives CDR1 LNHDA, CDR2 SQIVND (reference sequence).

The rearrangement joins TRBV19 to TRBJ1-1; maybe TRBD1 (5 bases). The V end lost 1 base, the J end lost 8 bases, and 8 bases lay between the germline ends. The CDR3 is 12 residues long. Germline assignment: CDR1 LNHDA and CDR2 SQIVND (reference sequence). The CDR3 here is CASSIVGGEAFF. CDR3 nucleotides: TGTGCCAGTAGTATAGTTGGGGGAGAAGCTTTCTTT.

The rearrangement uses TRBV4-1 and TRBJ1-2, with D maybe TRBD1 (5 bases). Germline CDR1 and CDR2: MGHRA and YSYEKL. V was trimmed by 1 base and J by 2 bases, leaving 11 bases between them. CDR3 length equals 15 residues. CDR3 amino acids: CASSQVGASNYGYTF. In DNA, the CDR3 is TGCGCCAGCAGCCAAGTAGGGGCAAGCAACTATGGCTACACCTTC.

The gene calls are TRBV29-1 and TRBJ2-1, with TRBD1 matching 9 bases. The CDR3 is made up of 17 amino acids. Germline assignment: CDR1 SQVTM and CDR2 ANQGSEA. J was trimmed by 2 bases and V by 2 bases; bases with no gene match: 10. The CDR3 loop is CSVEPRAGQGTYNEQFF. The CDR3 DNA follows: TGCAGCGTTGAACCCCGCGCCGGACAGGGGACCTACAATGAGCAGTTCTTC.

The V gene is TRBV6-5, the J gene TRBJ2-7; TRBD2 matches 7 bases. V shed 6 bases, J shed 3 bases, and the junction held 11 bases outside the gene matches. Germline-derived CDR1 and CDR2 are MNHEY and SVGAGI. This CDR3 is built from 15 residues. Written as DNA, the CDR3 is TGTGCCAGCAGCATCAGCGGGAATAAGTACTACGAGCAGTACTTC. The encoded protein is CASSISGNKYYEQYF.

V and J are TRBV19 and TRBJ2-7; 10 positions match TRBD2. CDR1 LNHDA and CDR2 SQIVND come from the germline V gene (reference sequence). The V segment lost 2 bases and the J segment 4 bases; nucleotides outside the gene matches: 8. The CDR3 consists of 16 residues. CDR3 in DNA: TGTGCCAGTAGTATAAGCGGGAGGGCCGGTTCTTACGAGCAGTACTTC. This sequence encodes CASSISGRAGSYEQYF. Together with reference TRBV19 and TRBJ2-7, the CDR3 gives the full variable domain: DGGITQSPKYLFRKEGQNVTLSCEQNLNHDAMYWYRQDPGQGLRLIYYSQIVNDFQKGDIAEGYSVSREKKESFPLTVTSAQKNPTAFYLCASSISGRAGSYEQYFGPGTRLTVT.

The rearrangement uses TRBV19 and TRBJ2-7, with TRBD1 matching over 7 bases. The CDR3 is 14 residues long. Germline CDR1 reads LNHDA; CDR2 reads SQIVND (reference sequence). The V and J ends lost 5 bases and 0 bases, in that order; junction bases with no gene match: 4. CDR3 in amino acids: CASSSTGNSYEQYF. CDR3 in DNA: TGTGCCAGTAGTTCGACAGGGAACTCCTACGAGCAGTACTTC. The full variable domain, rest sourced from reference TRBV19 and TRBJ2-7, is DGGITQSPKYLFRKEGQNVTLSCEQNLNHDAMYWYRQDPGQGLRLIYYSQIVNDFQKGDIAEGYSVSREKKESFPLTVTSAQKNPTAFYLCASSSTGNSYEQYFGPGTRLTVT.

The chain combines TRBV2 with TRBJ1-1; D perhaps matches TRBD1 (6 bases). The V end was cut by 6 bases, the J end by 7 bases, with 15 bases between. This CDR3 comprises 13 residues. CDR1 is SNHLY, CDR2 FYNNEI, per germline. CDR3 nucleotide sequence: TGTGCCAGCAGCGCGACAGGCCGAGGTGAAGCTTTCTTT. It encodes CASSATGRGEAFF.

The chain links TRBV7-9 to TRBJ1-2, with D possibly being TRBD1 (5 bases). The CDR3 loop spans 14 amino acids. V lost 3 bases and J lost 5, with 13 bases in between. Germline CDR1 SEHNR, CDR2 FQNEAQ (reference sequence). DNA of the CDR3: TGTGCCAGCAGCTTTACCCAGGGCGGATATGGCTACACCTTC. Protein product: CASSFTQGGYGYTF.

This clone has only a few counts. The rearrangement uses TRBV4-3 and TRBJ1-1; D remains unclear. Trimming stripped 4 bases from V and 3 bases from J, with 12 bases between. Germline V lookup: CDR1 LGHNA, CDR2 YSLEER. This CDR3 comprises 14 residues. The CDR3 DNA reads TGCGCCAGCAGCCGTTGGATCGGGGACACTGAAGCTTTCTTT. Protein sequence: CASSRWIGDTEAFF.

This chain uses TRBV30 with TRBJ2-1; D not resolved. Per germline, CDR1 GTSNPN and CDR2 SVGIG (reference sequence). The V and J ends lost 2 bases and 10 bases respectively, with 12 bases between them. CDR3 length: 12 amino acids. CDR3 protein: CAWSPSVREQFF. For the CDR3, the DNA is TGTGCCTGGAGTCCCTCTGTCCGCGAGCAGTTCTTC.

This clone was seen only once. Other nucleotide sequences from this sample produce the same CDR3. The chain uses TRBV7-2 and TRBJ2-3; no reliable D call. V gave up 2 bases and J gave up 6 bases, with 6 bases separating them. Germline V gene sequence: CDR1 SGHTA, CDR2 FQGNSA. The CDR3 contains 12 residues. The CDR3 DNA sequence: TGTGCCAGCAGCTTATCTTCTGATACGCAGTATTTT. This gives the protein CASSLSSDTQYF. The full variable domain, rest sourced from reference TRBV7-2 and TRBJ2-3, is GAGVSQSPSNKVTEKGKDVELRCDPISGHTALYWYRQSLGQGLEFLIYFQGNSAPDKSGLPSDRFSAERTGGSVSTLTIQRTQQEDSAVYLCASSLSSDTQYFGPGTRLTVL.

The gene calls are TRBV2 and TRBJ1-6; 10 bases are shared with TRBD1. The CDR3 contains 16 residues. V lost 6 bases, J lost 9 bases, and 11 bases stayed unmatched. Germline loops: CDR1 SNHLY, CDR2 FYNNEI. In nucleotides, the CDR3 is TGTGCCAGCAGCAACCGTCGACAGGGGGCCCGTTCACCCCTCCACTTT. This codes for CASSNRRQGARSPLHF.